This T cell receptor beta chain originates from a study of cytomegalovirus exposure and HLA in healthy donors. Profiled with immunoSEQ multiplex PCR; TCRdb holds only in-frame clones, not every one. The profile shows about 63,000 clones, roughly 90% of them singletons. Germline loops: CDR1 SGHTA, CDR2 FQGNSA. V lost 1 base and J 5 bases, leaving 11 bases between the germline ends. The CDR3 contains 14 residues. This clone was observed once. This receptor was identified in a woman aged 18 to 35 in good health and CMV-seronegative. The sequenced material came from PBMCs. The J gene is TRBJ2-5, the V gene TRBV7-2; D uncertain. The CDR3 loop is CASSLGPVGETQYF. The CDR3 DNA is TGTGCCAGCAGCTTAGGACCTGTCGGGGAGACCCAGTACTTC. The full variable domain, in which reference TRBV7-2 and TRBJ2-5 provide the parts outside the CDR3, is GAGVSQSPSNKVTEKGKDVELRCDPISGHTALYWYRQSLGQGLEFLIYFQGNSAPDKSGLPSDRFSAERTGGSVSTLTIQRTQQEDSAVYLCASSLGPVGETQYFGPGTRLLVL.